Listed below are T cell receptor beta chains from one sample, sequenced in a study of T-cell reconstitution after alpha-beta-depleted transplantation in children. TCRdb itself ran the PCR reads through MiXCR, one entry per CDR3 protein. The sample lists some 200,000 distinct CDR3 sequences; roughly 14% were seen once. The source was PBMCs from the stem cell graft donor, collected from the stem cell graft. These receptor sequences come from a human donor who donated a stem cell graft to a child with acute lymphoblastic leukemia. Both conserved end residues are part of each CDR3. A D gene is named only where the DNA matches it firmly.

TRBD1 | TRBJ1-2 | TRBV5-5 | CASSPGTANYGYTF
NA | TRBJ2-5 | TRBV6-5 | CASSSRSRGTQYF
NA | TRBJ2-4 | TRBV5-5 | CASSQDLAKNIQYF
TRBD1 | TRBJ1-1 | TRBV20-1 | CSAGGIQGAPEAFF
NA | TRBJ2-7 | TRBV5-1 | CASSLGGFYEQYF
NA | TRBJ2-1 | TRBV12-3/TRBV12-4 | CASRASHEGLNEQFF
TRBD2 | TRBJ2-1 | TRBV11-3 | CASSPGLASWEEQFF
TRBD1 | TRBJ1-6 | TRBV7-8 | CASSLEGGLYNSPLHF
TRBD1 | TRBJ1-1 | TRBV5-1 | CASSQDRGGTEAFF
NA | TRBJ2-7 | TRBV6-2/TRBV6-3 | CASSRLGSSYEQYF
NA | TRBJ2-1 | TRBV27 | CASSFGLLDEQFF
NA | TRBJ2-7 | TRBV19 | CASSPNSGFLSYEQYF
NA | TRBJ2-1 | TRBV28 | CASSLGSSRLNEQFF
NA | TRBJ2-7 | TRBV18 | CASSPQGRGLRYEQYF
TRBD2 | TRBJ2-1 | TRBV5-1 | CASSISGGNNEQFF
NA | TRBJ2-3 | TRBV5-5 | CASSINGQNTDTQYF